The 26 T cell receptor beta chains given below trace back to one sample, sequenced in a study of prognosis after radiotherapy for stage I lung cancer. Amplification of the TCR beta CDR3 (from genomic DNA) was done by two-round multiplex PCR. First-round PCR employed TRBV- and TRBJ-specific primers for each gene. MiXCR, run by TCRdb on the multiplex PCR reads, gives a single entry per CDR3 protein. The sample yields tens of thousands of distinct CDR3 sequences, roughly 24% seen once. The sequenced sample was PBMCs, obtained before or after stereotactic body radiation therapy (not recorded which). The source is a donor aged 50 or older with non-small cell lung cancer.

This clonotype was counted once. V and J are TRBV19 and TRBJ2-7, with D uncertain. This CDR3 contains 13 residues. V shed 5 bases and J shed 1 base, with 9 bases lying between them. Per the germline V gene, CDR1 is LNHDA and CDR2 is SQIVND (reference sequence). The CDR3 region is CASSYNWSYEQYF. CDR3 nucleotide sequence: TGTGCCAGTAGTTATAACTGGTCCTACGAGCAGTACTTC.

This clonotype was detected many times. This rearrangement joins TRBV7-9 to TRBJ2-2; 7 positions agree with TRBD2. V lost 5 bases and J lost 6; bases outside the gene matches: 9. The length of the CDR3 is 15 residues. CDR1 and CDR2 (germline): SEHNR, FQNEAQ (reference sequence). This CDR3 is CASSEGGPGSGELFF. For the CDR3, the DNA is TGTGCCAGCAGCGAGGGAGGGCCGGGATCCGGGGAGCTGTTTTTT.

As for this clonotype: A much larger clone lies a single base off, so this may be a read error. The chain uses TRBV29-1 and TRBJ2-7, with TRBD2 matching 9 bases. J was trimmed by 1 base and V by 3 bases; bases with no gene match: 4. CDR3 length: 14 residues. Germline CDR1 SQVTM, CDR2 ANQGSEA. CDR3: CSVEVTSGSYEQYF. DNA for the CDR3: TGCAGCGTTGAGGTGACTAGCGGATCCTACGAGCAGTACTTC.

To note about this clonotype: The likely explanation is a read error, given a far larger clone one base away. The rearrangement links TRBV6-2 or TRBV6-3 to TRBJ1-2; D not resolved. V shed 0 bases and J shed 3 bases, with 8 bases lying between them. In germline, CDR1 is MNHEY, CDR2 SVGEGT. The CDR3 is 14 residues long. For the CDR3, the DNA is TGTGCCAGCAGTTACTCGGCAGCATACTATGGCTACACCTTC. Residues: CASSYSAAYYGYTF.

Only a few counts were recorded for this clonotype. The junction does not match germline at one end; this may be a read error. The chain employs TRBV10-2 and TRBJ1-3; D not certain. Germline assignment: CDR1 WSHSY and CDR2 SAAADI. The length of the CDR3 is 15 residues. The CDR3 loop is CASTLAAAIGITIYF. CDR3 DNA sequence: TGCGCCAGCACTCTGGCAGCGGCTATAGGAATCACCATATATTTT.

The rearrangement joins TRBV7-9 to TRBJ1-1, with D uncertain. Between the trimmed V and J ends, which lost 7 bases and 5 bases, there was a span of 20 bases. CDR3 size: 15 residues. Germline V gene lookup returns CDR1 SEHNR and CDR2 FQNEAQ (reference sequence). CDR3 bases: TGTGCCAGCACCAGAACACAGTGCCCGAGGACTGAAGCTTTCTTT. Protein sequence: CASTRTQCPRTEAFF.

This clonotype has ten or more counts. The chain uses TRBV9 and TRBJ2-3; 10 positions match TRBD2. The J segment lost 9 bases and the V segment lost 2 bases, leaving 12 bases of the junction unmatched. Per germline, CDR1 SGDLS and CDR2 YYNGEE. This CDR3 comprises 16 residues. In nucleotides, the CDR3 is TGTGCCAGCAGCGTTGACGAGCGGGGGGGCCAGCAGACGCAGTATTTT. This sequence encodes CASSVDERGGQQTQYF.

This clonotype was recorded many times. The chain links TRBV4-1 to TRBJ2-2; D uncertain. The CDR3 spans 17 residues. With 0 bases removed from V and 4 bases from J, the gap between germline ends came to 15 bases. Per the germline V gene, CDR1 is MGHRA and CDR2 is YSYEKL. The CDR3 here is CASSQEFPQDLTGELFF. CDR3 in DNA: TGCGCCAGCAGCCAAGAATTCCCCCAGGACCTCACCGGGGAGCTGTTTTTT.

In regard to this clonotype: A clone one base away is much larger, so this may be a read error. This chain links TRBV2 with TRBJ1-2; maybe TRBD1 (5 bases). Germline V gives CDR1 SNHLY, CDR2 FYNNEI. The CDR3 has 13 residues. V lost 4 bases and J lost 9, with 15 bases in between. CDR3 region: CASSGGGNNSYTF. The CDR3 DNA sequence: TGTGCCAGCAGTGGGGGGGGAAATAACAGCTACACCTTC.

Ten or more counts support this clonotype. The chain couples TRBV6-1 to TRBJ2-7, with D maybe TRBD1 (5 bases). The CDR3 runs 14 residues. V was pared by 5 bases and J by 1 base, with 12 bases between. Germline-derived CDR1 and CDR2 are MNHNS and SASEGT. For the CDR3, the DNA is TGTGCCAGCAGTAAACCTGACAGATCCTACGAGCAGTACTTC. It is translated as CASSKPDRSYEQYF.

This clonotype was recorded many times. CDR3 bases: TGTGCCTGGAGGCTGGACAGGGGGCGCGGTAATGAAAAACTGTTTTTT. This sequence encodes CAWRLDRGRGNEKLFF. The rearrangement links TRBV30 to TRBJ1-4; 11 nucleotides align to TRBD1. V gave up 3 bases and J gave up 4 bases; unmatched junction bases: 7. The germline CDR1 and CDR2 sequences are GTSNPN and SVGIG (reference sequence). This CDR3 has 16 residues.

This clonotype was observed at least ten times. V usage is TRBV2 and J usage is TRBJ2-3; TRBD2 aligns across 8 bases. With V trimmed by 2 bases and J by 3 bases, 7 bases remained unmatched. This CDR3 contains 16 residues. From germline, CDR1 is SNHLY and CDR2 FYNNEI. The CDR3 reads CASSESAGGATDTQYF. CDR3 DNA: TGTGCCAGCAGTGAATCGGCGGGGGGAGCAACAGATACGCAGTATTTT.

This clonotype was picked up many times. The chain uses TRBV7-9 and TRBJ1-1; no clear D gene. From germline, CDR1 is SEHNR and CDR2 FQNEAQ (reference sequence). V was shortened by 4 bases and J by 8 bases, with 23 bases between the two germline ends. CDR3 length: 16 residues. The CDR3 DNA follows: TGTGCCAGCAGCTCCGTGTACGGGGTCGGTTTGACGGAAGCTTTCTTT. It specifies CASSSVYGVGLTEAFF.

This clonotype was picked up many times. The chain links TRBV3-1 to TRBJ2-7; TRBD2 might be the D (6 bases). Germline-derived CDR1 and CDR2 are LGHDT and YNNKEL (reference sequence). The CDR3 has 14 residues. V lost 0 bases and J lost 6, with 12 bases in between. CDR3 protein: CASSQEGLLPEQYF. The CDR3 DNA reads TGTGCCAGCAGCCAAGAGGGACTCCTGCCCGAGCAGTACTTC.

In regard to this clonotype: This likely reflects a read error, since a far larger clone is one base away. This chain joins TRBV6-4 and TRBJ2-3; the match to TRBD2 covers 7 bases. After removal of 3 bases from V and 0 bases from J, the junction contained 3 bases not matched to a gene. This CDR3 is 15 amino acids long. Germline V gene sequence: CDR1 MRHNA, CDR2 SNTAGT. CDR3 region: CASSEGEGSTDTQYF. The CDR3 DNA sequence: TGTGCCAGCAGTGAAGGGGAGGGGAGCACAGATACGCAGTATTTT.

The table lists this clonotype with many counts. This chain connects TRBV24-1 to TRBJ1-1, with 7 bases aligning to TRBD1. Looked up from germline, CDR1 is KGHDR and CDR2 is SFDVKD. Unmatched junction bases numbered 5, after V lost 5 bases and J lost 3 bases. The CDR3 runs to 14 residues. CDR3 coding DNA: TGTGCCACCAGTGGCGGGACAGCGGACACTGAAGCTTTCTTT. This translates into CATSGGTADTEAFF.

At least ten counts were recorded for this clonotype. The V gene is TRBV2, the J gene TRBJ1-2; D is perhaps TRBD1 (5 bases). Germline CDR1 reads SNHLY; CDR2 reads FYNNEI. Trimming shortened V by 7 bases and J by 4 bases, and 19 bases separated the two germline ends. This CDR3 comprises 15 residues. CDR3 region: CASKVGQRRGYGYTF. As DNA, the CDR3 is TGTGCCAGCAAGGTCGGACAACGACGTGGCTATGGCTACACCTTC.

Comment on this clonotype: A read error may be the cause here, since a much bigger clone is one base away. This likely comes from a read error, as the CDR3 has no conserved phenylalanine or tryptophan at its end. The V call is TRBV7-9, the J call TRBJ1-3, with D unclear. This CDR3 region has 13 residues. Between the trimmed V and J ends, which lost 7 bases and 2 bases, there was a span of 9 bases. CDR1 SEHNR and CDR2 FQNEAQ come from the germline V gene (reference sequence). CDR3 region: CASKKGTGNTIYL. In DNA form, the CDR3 reads TGTGCCAGCAAGAAGGGTACTGGAAACACCATATATTTG.

This clonotype was detected many times. V gene TRBV6-1 combines with J gene TRBJ2-7, with 8 bases identical to TRBD1. Trimming removed 7 bases from V and 3 bases from J; junction bases left unmatched: 8. Looked up from germline, CDR1 is MNHNS and CDR2 is SASEGT. This CDR3 is built from 14 residues. The CDR3, as DNA: TGTGCCAGCAACGACGGACAGGGATTCTACGAGCAGTACTTC. Translated, it gives CASNDGQGFYEQYF.

At least ten counts were recorded for this clonotype. The chain recombines TRBV6-6 with TRBJ1-4, with D hard to call. From germline, CDR1 is MNHNY and CDR2 SVGAGI (reference sequence). The CDR3 has 15 amino acids. V lost 0 bases and J 4 bases, leaving 9 bases between the germline ends. CDR3 DNA sequence: TGTGCCAGCAGTTACTCGTGGGTTGGTAATGAAAAACTGTTTTTT. It is translated as CASSYSWVGNEKLFF.

With regard to this clonotype: Since a much larger clone is just one base distant, this may be a read error. The chain recombines TRBV5-6 with TRBJ2-1; 9 bases are a match to TRBD1. V shed 1 base and J 7 bases; nucleotides not matched to a gene: 6. CDR1 is SGHDT and CDR2 is YYEEEE in the germline V gene. The CDR3 is made up of 15 amino acids. The CDR3 sequence: CASSLRDRVFNEQFF. The CDR3 DNA follows: TGTGCCAGCAGCTTGAGGGACAGGGTATTTAATGAGCAGTTCTTC.

This clonotype has only a few counts. The CDR3 coding sequence is TGTGCCAGCAGCCTCAGGGGGTCCAACTATGGCTACACCTTC. Protein: CASSLRGSNYGYTF. The J gene is TRBJ1-2, the V gene TRBV27; TRBD1 agrees at 7 bases. CDR1 is MNHEY, CDR2 SMNVEV, per germline (reference sequence). This CDR3 region has 14 residues. Losses at the gene ends were 6 bases for V and 2 bases for J; bases not matched to a gene: 6.

This clonotype was picked up many times. This rearrangement joins TRBV10-2 to TRBJ1-1; TRBD1 agrees at 12 bases. CDR3 length: 17 amino acids. CDR1 and CDR2 from the germline V gene are WSHSY and SAAADI. Germline trimming cut 6 bases from V and 1 base from J; bases unmatched to any gene: 9. CDR3 sequence reads: CASRPRDRGQGNTEAFF. In DNA, the CDR3 is TGCGCCAGCAGACCCCGGGACAGGGGGCAGGGGAACACTGAAGCTTTCTTT.

This clonotype was detected ten times or more. The CDR3 DNA is TGTGCCAGCAGTTACTCCGGGACAGGGGATGAAAAACTGTTTTTT. Translation: CASSYSGTGDEKLFF. The chain couples TRBV6-5 to TRBJ1-4; 10 bases are a match to TRBD1. The germline CDR1 and CDR2 sequences are MNHEY and SVGAGI. With 0 bases clipped from V and 6 bases from J, the junction kept 1 base outside the gene matches. The length of the CDR3 is 15 residues.

This clonotype was detected only a few times. The chain combines TRBV5-4 with TRBJ1-2; D possibly corresponds to TRBD1 (5 bases). The CDR3 consists of 16 residues. The germline gives CDR1 SGHNT, CDR2 YYREEE (reference sequence). V lost 3 bases to trimming and J lost 1 base, with 16 bases between them. The CDR3 region is CASSSPGGGINYGYTF. Here the CDR3 DNA reads TGTGCCAGCAGCTCGCCTGGGGGGGGAATTAACTATGGCTACACCTTC. The variable domain in full, with the rest retrieved from reference TRBV5-4 and TRBJ1-2, is ETGVTQSPTHLIKTRGQQVTLRCSSQSGHNTVSWYQQALGQGPQFIFQYYREEENGRGNFPPRFSGLQFPNYSSELNVNALELDDSALYLCASSSPGGGINYGYTFGSGTRLTVV.

This clonotype came up many times. The chain links TRBV7-3 to TRBJ2-5; TRBD1 is a possible D gene (5 bases). The CDR3 length is 15 residues. CDR1 SGHTA and CDR2 FQGTGA come from the germline V gene. Trimming cost V 5 bases and J 3 bases, with 16 bases left between them. The CDR3 is CASSPGSSGKETQYF. The CDR3 DNA reads TGTGCCAGCAGCCCAGGGTCTTCTGGTAAAGAGACCCAGTACTTC.